This T cell receptor (beta chain) was retrieved from a study of T cell responses to AZD1222 COVID-19 vaccine. Pooling covered second doses at about 4 or about 12 weeks. With respect to this clone: Antigen unknown.

V dropped 5 bases and J dropped 0 bases, with 12 bases sitting between them. Germline CDR1 is SGHAT and CDR2 is FQDESV (reference sequence). The CDR3 contains 15 residues. General observations from the study: Researchers report vaccine-associated CD4 TCRs spanning spike, with dominance at 160-218 and 743-854. Targeting of unmutated variant regions was reportedly seen in nearly half of spike-specific TCRs. Two AZD1222 doses significantly raised spike-specific TCR breadth and depth over controls.

The protocol was immunoSEQ multiplex PCR, while the TCRdb copy is restricted to in-frame clones and leaves out a portion. The data contain about 110,000 clones, 80% to 95% of them singletons. The origin of this receptor is an adult who received the AZD1222 COVID-19 vaccine. This rearrangement joins TRBV11-1 to TRBJ2-3; the D gene is possibly TRBD2 (6 bases). The input for sequencing was peripheral blood, taken 28 days after the second AZD1222 dose. In nucleotides, the CDR3 is TGTGCCAGCAGCCTTCGGGGGACCAGCACAGATACGCAGTATTTT. This gives the protein CASSLRGTSTDTQYF.